The 18 T cell receptor beta chains below come from one sample, sequenced in a study of neoadjuvant anti-PD-1 for oral cavity cancer. Clones were sequenced by immunoSEQ multiplex PCR, and TCRdb holds only the in-frame ones, with some missing. The data hold about 9,800 clones, with around 62% observed a single time. Documented time point: after neoadjuvant nivolumab, at surgical resection. Sequenced material: PBMCs, taken after nivolumab (anti-PD-1) treatment. Source of these receptors: a person aged 35-80 years with oral cavity squamous cell carcinoma.

This clone was observed once. The chain carries TRBV27 and TRBJ1-6; 7 nucleotides align to TRBD1. The CDR3 length is 15 residues. Germline values: CDR1 MNHEY, CDR2 SMNVEV (reference sequence). After removal of 6 bases from V and 8 bases from J, the junction contained 10 bases not matched to a gene. The CDR3 DNA is TGTGCCAGCAGAGATCCGGACAGGTTTGATTCACCCCTCCACTTT. The encoded protein is CASRDPDRFDSPLHF.

The chain recombines TRBV7-2 with TRBJ2-5, with 10 bases aligning to TRBD1. The CDR3 is 16 amino acids. CDR1 is SGHTA and CDR2 is FQGNSA in the germline V gene. The trim removed 1 base at V and 6 bases at J, leaving 8 bases unmatched. In nucleotides, the CDR3 is TGTGCCAGCAGCTTAGAGGGACAGGGGAGGGGAAAGACCCAGTACTTC. Protein: CASSLEGQGRGKTQYF. Supplemented by reference TRBV7-2 and TRBJ2-5, the full variable domain reads GAGVSQSPSNKVTEKGKDVELRCDPISGHTALYWYRQSLGQGLEFLIYFQGNSAPDKSGLPSDRFSAERTGGSVSTLTIQRTQQEDSAVYLCASSLEGQGRGKTQYFGPGTRLLVL.

The V and J genes are TRBV7-3 and TRBJ2-1, with 7 bases lining up with TRBD2. Per germline, CDR1 SGHTA and CDR2 FQGTGA. The V gene end was trimmed by 0 bases and the J gene end by 7 bases; junction bases not matched to a gene: 9. The CDR3 has 16 amino acids. The CDR3 sequence: CASSLTGSGAVNEQFF. The DNA of the CDR3 is TGTGCCAGCAGCTTAACGGGGAGCGGGGCCGTTAATGAGCAGTTCTTC.

The chain recombines TRBV21-1 with TRBJ2-1. TRBV21-1 represents a pseudogene. This CDR3 spans 16 amino acids. The CDR3 DNA follows: TGTGCCAGCAGCATCCGGGACCCGAGCTCCTACAATGAGCAGTTCTTC. The encoded protein is CASSIRDPSSYNEQFF.

A few counts support this clone. J is TRBJ1-1 and V is TRBV19; the match to TRBD1 covers 10 bases. With V trimmed by 5 bases and J by 6 bases, 6 bases remained unmatched. CDR1 is LNHDA and CDR2 is SQIVND in the germline V gene (reference sequence). The CDR3 length is 14 residues. CDR3 sequence (DNA): TGTGCCAGTAGTGGACAGGGGGAGTCGGCTGAAGCTTTCTTT. Translation gives CASSGQGESAEAFF.

This clone has a handful of counts. The chain couples TRBV12-5 to TRBJ2-1, with D uncertain. V lost 1 base and J 5 bases, leaving 9 bases between the germline ends. This CDR3 has 14 residues. Per germline, CDR1 LGHNT and CDR2 FRNRAP. This CDR3 reads CASGLGIGDNEQFF. In DNA form, the CDR3 reads TGTGCTAGTGGTTTGGGAATTGGAGACAATGAGCAGTTCTTC.

There are a few counts of this clone. J is TRBJ1-1 and V is TRBV2; no firm D call. Per the germline V gene, CDR1 is SNHLY and CDR2 is FYNNEI. Trimming took off 4 bases at V and 0 bases at J, with 9 bases between the two ends. CDR3 length: 14 residues. CDR3 bases: TGTGCCAGCAGTGGCAGCCGGCTGAACACTGAAGCTTTCTTT. This gives the protein CASSGSRLNTEAFF.

The rearrangement joins TRBV25-1 to TRBJ1-2; D uncertain. Germline V lookup: CDR1 MGHDK, CDR2 SYGVNS. This CDR3 is built from 15 residues. The V end was cut by 0 bases, the J end by 5 bases, with 13 bases between. The CDR3 sequence: CASSEYGPQPYGYTF. The CDR3 region has the DNA TGTGCCAGCAGTGAATATGGGCCGCAGCCGTATGGCTACACCTTC.

CDR3 loop: CASSLTEISEAFF. The CDR3, as DNA: TGTGCCAGCAGCTTAACTGAAATTTCTGAAGCTTTCTTT. The chain links TRBV5-5 to TRBJ1-1; no definite D call. Germline-derived CDR1 and CDR2 are SGHKS and YYEKEE (reference sequence). CDR3 length: 13 amino acids. V dropped 2 bases and J dropped 6 bases, with 11 bases sitting between them.

This chain links TRBV27 with TRBJ2-7; 13 bases agree with TRBD2. CDR1 and CDR2 from the germline V gene are MNHEY and SMNVEV (reference sequence). The CDR3 sequence is 18 residues long. Trimming took 6 bases from V and 1 from J; bases not matched to a gene: 12. The CDR3 protein is CASRRKGPGLAGSYEQYF. The CDR3 coding sequence is TGTGCCAGCAGACGAAAGGGCCCGGGACTAGCGGGATCCTACGAGCAGTACTTC.

This sequence joins TRBV5-1 and TRBJ2-1; 13 bases match TRBD2. The CDR3 totals 15 residues. Germline V gene data show CDR1 as SGHRS and CDR2 as YFSETQ. V was pared by 4 bases and J by 9 bases, with 7 bases of the junction left unmatched. The CDR3 DNA sequence: TGCGCCAGCAGCAAGACTAGCGGGGGGAAGGGTGAGCAGTTCTTC. Amino acids: CASSKTSGGKGEQFF.

V is TRBV10-3 and J is TRBJ2-7; tentatively, D is TRBD1 (5 bases). The germline gives CDR1 ENHRY, CDR2 SYGVKD. V was shortened by 9 bases and J by 5 bases, with 11 bases between the two germline ends. The CDR3 has 11 amino acids. The DNA of the CDR3 is TGTGCCATTGGGGCCCTCAACGAGCAGTACTTC. It yields the protein CAIGALNEQYF.

The chain couples TRBV28 to TRBJ2-3; 15 bases align to TRBD2. Germline CDR1 and CDR2: MDHEN and SYDVKM. Losses at the gene ends were 5 bases for V and 2 bases for J; bases not matched to a gene: 8. The CDR3 is made up of 18 amino acids. CDR3 residues: CASSPGLAGGRDTDTQYF. In DNA, the CDR3 is TGTGCCAGCAGTCCAGGACTAGCGGGAGGGAGGGACACAGATACGCAGTATTTT.

The sample holds a few counts of this clone. The chain has TRBV21-1 and TRBJ2-1; TRBD2, the D gene given by the table, was not confirmed from the DNA. TRBV21-1 is described as a pseudogene. The CDR3 has 15 residues. This chain's CDR3 is CASSKGREFYNEQFF. The CDR3 coding sequence is TGTGCCAGCAGCAAAGGTCGAGAGTTCTACAATGAGCAGTTCTTC.

A single count supports this clone. This sequence joins TRBV11-2 and TRBJ1-4; the D is unclear. The CDR3 extends over 18 amino acids. Trimming pared 5 bases from V and 7 bases from J, leaving 26 bases between. Germline V gene sequence: CDR1 SGHAT, CDR2 FQNNGV. In DNA form, the CDR3 reads TGTGCCAGCAGCCCGGGGAGGGTGAATGTGGTCCGGAGTGAAAAACTGTTTTTT. Its protein product is CASSPGRVNVVRSEKLFF.

V gene TRBV7-9 combines with J gene TRBJ1-1; possible D gene TRBD1, 5 bases. This CDR3 comprises 13 residues. Trimming took off 7 bases at V and 4 bases at J, with 13 bases between the two ends. From germline, CDR1 is SEHNR and CDR2 FQNEAQ (reference sequence). CDR3 residues: CASTPTGVTEAFF. CDR3 bases: TGTGCCAGCACCCCAACGGGGGTCACTGAAGCTTTCTTT.

CDR3 sequence (DNA): TGCGCCAGCAGTCCCCTATCCTCTGGGGCCAACGTCCTGACTTTC. This codes for CASSPLSSGANVLTF. This rearrangement joins TRBV5-1 to TRBJ2-6; no reliable D call. Trimming pared 5 bases from V and 0 bases from J, leaving 9 bases between. Germline V CDR1 and CDR2: SGHRS, YFSETQ. This CDR3 comprises 15 residues.

V usage is TRBV19 and J usage is TRBJ2-1; D is possibly TRBD1 or TRBD2 (5 bases each). Germline lookup yields CDR1 LNHDA and CDR2 SQIVND (reference sequence). The CDR3 has 12 residues. V lost 8 bases, J lost 5 bases, and 10 bases lay in between. The CDR3 sequence: CASRGDHNEQFF. CDR3 sequence (DNA): TGTGCCAGTCGAGGGGACCACAATGAGCAGTTCTTC.